This TCR beta chain was sequenced for a study of esophageal squamous cell carcinoma under preoperative chemotherapy (dated by TCRdb to the late 2010s). In the study overall: TCR repertoires were profiled in both peripheral blood T cells and tumor-infiltrating lymphocytes. The study examined the effect of paclitaxel-nedaplatin chemotherapy on T-cell receptor repertoires in patients with esophageal squamous cell carcinoma. Roughly 5 patients with primary esophageal squamous cell carcinoma were included in the cohort. Repertoires were compared between samples taken before and after paclitaxel-nedaplatin therapy. Overall study outcomes, separate from this receptor: Only a few patients with esophageal squamous cell carcinoma were analyzed, making for a small cohort. Post-treatment tumor-infiltrating lymphocytes appeared to be derived in part from peripheral T cells migrating into the tumor, rather than solely from local clonal changes. Paclitaxel-nedaplatin therapy induced immediate and substantial clonotype frequency changes, with contraction more likely among abundant clones than amplification. After chemotherapy, peripheral T cells showed a significant rise in TCR diversity, whereas tumor-infiltrating lymphocytes did not.

Libraries were prepared through PCR. Data came from a HiSeq X Ten. TCR repertoires were characterized by high-throughput sequencing. TCRdb handled the public reads itself, with Q25 trimming in fastp and clone calling in MiXCR, and kept productive beta chains. All rows with the same CDR3 protein become a single entry with the most common DNA and genes. Here the sample has 15,000 to 20,000 distinct CDR3 sequences; approximately 48% occur a single time. The top ten hold roughly 28% of the sample. Sequences SGHVS (CDR1) and FQNEAQ (CDR2) are obtained from the germline V gene. Including the terminal cysteine and phenylalanine, the CDR3 comprises 15 residues. Only CDR3 DNA is held: 45 bases, read in frame from base 1. The time point label here, explained by the study, means: before preoperative PTX-NDP chemotherapy. Before surgery, patients were given paclitaxel-nedaplatin as preoperative chemotherapy. Regarding this clonotype: No antigen is known for it. One base away there is no much larger clone; base qualities are not given.

The biological material was taken from a patient given preoperative chemotherapy. This chain is built from TRBV7-8 and TRBJ2-5; TRBD1 is possibly the D segment (6 matching bases). TRBJ2-1 matches the DNA end more closely, so the J call is doubtful. This sequence originates from a human donor with esophageal squamous cell carcinoma. The donor label of this sample is uncertain. At the DNA level, the sequence is TGTGCCAGCAGCTTAGACAGGGCGGCCTACAATGAGCAGTTCTTC. Its protein is CASSLDRAAYNEQFF.